This T cell receptor beta chain was profiled in a study of T cells in localized non-small cell lung cancer. Study results and limitations: Those with higher blood T cell density had longer overall survival.

Assay used: immunoSEQ multiplex PCR; TCRdb lists only in-frame clones, some missing. There are about 33,000 clones in the sample; roughly nine tenths occur only once, and less than 20% lies in the top ten. Comments on this clone: What it binds is not known.

V lost 1 base, J lost 3 bases, and 10 bases lay in between. The CDR3 spans 15 residues. CDR1 is LNHDA, CDR2 SQIVND, per germline (reference sequence). The chain carries TRBV19 and TRBJ2-4; D is uncertain. The specimen comprised peripheral blood mononuclear cells, sampled before any cancer treatment. This clonotype was sampled from a man aged 40 to 70 with stage III lung adenocarcinoma. The CDR3, as DNA: TGTGCCAGTAGTATAGTAGTGAGAGGCAAAAACATTCAGTACTTC. Translation: CASSIVVRGKNIQYF.